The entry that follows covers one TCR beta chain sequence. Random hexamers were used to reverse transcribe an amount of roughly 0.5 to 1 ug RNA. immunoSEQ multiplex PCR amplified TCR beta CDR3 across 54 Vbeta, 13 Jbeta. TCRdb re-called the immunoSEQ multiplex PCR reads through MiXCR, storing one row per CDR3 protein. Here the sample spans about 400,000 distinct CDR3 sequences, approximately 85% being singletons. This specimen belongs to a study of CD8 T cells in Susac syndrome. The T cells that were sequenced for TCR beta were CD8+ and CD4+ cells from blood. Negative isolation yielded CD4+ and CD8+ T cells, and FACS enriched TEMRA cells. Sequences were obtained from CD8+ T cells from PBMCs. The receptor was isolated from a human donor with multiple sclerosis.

The CDR3 is CASTDGTGVSYEQYF. In DNA form, the CDR3 reads TGTGCCTCCACCGACGGGACAGGGGTTTCATACGAGCAGTACTTC. This chain joins TRBV30 and TRBJ2-7; 10 positions match TRBD1. This CDR3 is 15 amino acids long. Germline-derived CDR1 and CDR2 are GTSNPN and SVGIG (reference sequence). Unmatched junction bases numbered 13, after V lost 7 bases and J lost 4 bases.